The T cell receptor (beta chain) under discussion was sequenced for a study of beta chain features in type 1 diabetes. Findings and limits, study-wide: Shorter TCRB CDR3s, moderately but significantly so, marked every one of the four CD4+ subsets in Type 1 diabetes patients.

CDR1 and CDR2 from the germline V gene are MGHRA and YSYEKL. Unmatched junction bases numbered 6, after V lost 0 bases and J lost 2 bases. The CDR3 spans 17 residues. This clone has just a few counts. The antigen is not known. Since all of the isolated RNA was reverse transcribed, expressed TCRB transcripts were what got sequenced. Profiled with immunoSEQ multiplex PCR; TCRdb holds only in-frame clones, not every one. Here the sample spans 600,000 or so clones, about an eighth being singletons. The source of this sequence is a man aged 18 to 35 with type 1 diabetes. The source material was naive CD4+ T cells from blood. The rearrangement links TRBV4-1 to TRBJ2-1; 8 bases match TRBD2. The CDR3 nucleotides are TGCGCCAGCAGCCAAGATTCGGGACTAGATACCTACAATGAGCAGTTCTTC. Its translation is CASSQDSGLDTYNEQFF.